One TCR beta chain is described in this entry. One end of the junction does not line up with germline, which may come from a read error. In the PCR, 60 Vbeta and 13 Jbeta primers were used. Generated by immunoSEQ multiplex PCR, the TCRdb table keeps only in-frame clones and is missing some. The table has 70,000 to 95,000 clones, less than 65% seen once. The CDR3 totals 16 residues. Germline V CDR1 and CDR2: LGHNA, YNFKEQ. The data are from a study of cytomegalovirus exposure and HLA in healthy donors. Across the study: There were approximately 400 genotyped donors. Of these, 81% fell in the genetic ancestry cluster associated with self-reported Caucasian donors.

This chain joins TRBV4-2 and TRBJ2-6; 7 positions agree with TRBD1. The source material was PBMCs. This receptor was obtained from a woman younger than 45 in good health and CMV-seropositive. This CDR3 reads CASSPSRGSGANVLTF. CDR3 nucleotide sequence: TGTGCCAGCAGCCCGTCCAGGGGGTCTGGAGCCAACGTCCTGACTTTC.